This T cell receptor beta chain was observed in a study of cytomegalovirus exposure and HLA in healthy donors. Whole-study results and caveats: Usually a TCR sequence was rare, but some public TCRs were found in many donors. Researchers counted around 150 TCR beta chains as cytomegalovirus-associated.

Germline V gene sequence: CDR1 SGHRS, CDR2 YFSETQ. V was pared by 4 bases and J by 1 base, with 6 bases of the junction left unmatched. There are 16 residues in the CDR3. Profiling relied on immunoSEQ multiplex PCR, and the TCRdb table lists in-frame clones only, not all of them. The sample includes roughly 180,000 clones, around four fifths of them seen just once. Worth noting for this clone: The antigen remains unidentified.

This receptor was identified in a man younger than 35 in good health and CMV-seropositive. The chain carries TRBV5-1 and TRBJ2-3; 10 nucleotides line up with TRBD2. What was sequenced was PBMCs. The CDR3 region is CASSGPGTSGTDTQYF. As DNA, the CDR3 is TGCGCCAGCAGCGGCCCCGGGACTAGCGGCACAGATACGCAGTATTTT.